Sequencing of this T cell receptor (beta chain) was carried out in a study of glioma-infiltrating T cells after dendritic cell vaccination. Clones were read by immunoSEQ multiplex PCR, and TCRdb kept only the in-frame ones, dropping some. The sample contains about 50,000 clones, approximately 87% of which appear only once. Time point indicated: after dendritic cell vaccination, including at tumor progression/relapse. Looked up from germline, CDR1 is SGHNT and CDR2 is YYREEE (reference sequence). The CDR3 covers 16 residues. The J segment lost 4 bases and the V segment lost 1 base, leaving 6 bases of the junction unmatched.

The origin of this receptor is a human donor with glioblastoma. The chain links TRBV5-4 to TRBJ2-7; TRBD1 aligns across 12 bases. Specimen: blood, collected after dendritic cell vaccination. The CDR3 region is CASSLRGTGGSYEQYF. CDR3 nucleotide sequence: TGTGCCAGCAGCTTGAGGGGGACAGGGGGCTCGTACGAGCAGTACTTC.